One sample yielded the 8 T cell receptor beta chains listed below, sequenced in a study of control samples from healthy donors and cancer patients. Libraries were prepared by immunoSEQ multiplex PCR; TCRdb keeps only in-frame clonotypes and omits some of them. The sample includes about 190,000 clones, about 91% of them seen just once. The source material was blood. These receptors were collected from a man aged 25 to 40 in good health.

The gene calls are TRBV6-5 and TRBJ1-5; D is unresolved. This CDR3 spans 14 amino acids. Germline CDR1 is MNHEY and CDR2 is SVGAGI. V dropped 7 bases and J dropped 1 base, with 11 bases sitting between them. The CDR3 region has the DNA TGTGCCAGCATTCCCAATAGGAGCAATCAGCCCCAGCATTTT. Translating it yields CASIPNRSNQPQHF.

V and J are TRBV5-1 and TRBJ2-7, with a weak D call TRBD1 (5 bases). Germline CDR1 SGHRS, CDR2 YFSETQ. There are 15 residues in the CDR3. Between the trimmed V and J ends, which lost 0 bases and 5 bases, there was a span of 15 bases. The CDR3 nucleotides are TGCGCCAGCAGCTTGGCCGTGGCAGGGTATAACGAGCAGTACTTC. It translates to CASSLAVAGYNEQYF.

V is TRBV6-1 and J is TRBJ2-3; D is perhaps TRBD1 (6 bases). Trimming took 0 bases from V and 3 from J, leaving 10 bases between them. CDR1 MNHNS and CDR2 SASEGT come from the germline V gene. The CDR3 consists of 15 residues. In DNA, the CDR3 is TGTGCCAGCAGTGAAGCGCCACAGGGTACAGATACGCAGTATTTT. Translation gives CASSEAPQGTDTQYF.

This clone appeared once. The chain employs TRBV2 and TRBJ2-7; tentatively, D is TRBD2 (5 bases). With 6 bases removed from V and 4 bases from J, the gap between germline ends came to 16 bases. CDR1 and CDR2 (germline): SNHLY, FYNNEI. The CDR3 sequence is 14 residues long. The CDR3 DNA is TGTGCCAGCAGACCATCTGGACGGAGGTACGAGCAGTACTTC. Residues: CASRPSGRRYEQYF.

The V call is TRBV7-9, the J call TRBJ1-1; no clear D. Germline V gene sequence: CDR1 SEHNR, CDR2 FQNEAQ (reference sequence). The CDR3 extends over 15 amino acids. Trimming took 5 bases from V and 1 from J, leaving 14 bases between them. CDR3 protein: CASSPYDGTNTEAFF. For the CDR3, the DNA is TGTGCCAGCAGCCCATACGACGGAACGAACACTGAAGCTTTCTTT. Looking up the rest from reference TRBV7-9 and TRBJ1-1 gives the full variable domain: DTGVSQNPRHKITKRGQNVTFRCDPISEHNRLYWYRQTLGQGPEFLTYFQNEAQLEKSRLLSDRFSAERPKGSFSTLEIQRTEQGDSAMYLCASSPYDGTNTEAFFGQGTRLTVV.

The J gene is TRBJ2-3, the V gene TRBV3-1 (or the pseudogene TRBV3-2); TRBD2 agrees at 7 bases. The germline gives CDR1 LGHDT, CDR2 YNNKEL (reference sequence). Trimming removed 3 bases from V and 5 bases from J; junction bases left unmatched: 8. The CDR3 spans 15 residues. Here the CDR3 reads CASSQRAGQGDTQYF. In DNA, the CDR3 is TGTGCCAGCAGCCAGAGAGCGGGGCAGGGAGATACGCAGTATTTT.

V usage is TRBV28 and J usage is TRBJ1-2; possible D gene TRBD1, 5 bases. CDR1 and CDR2 (germline): MDHEN, SYDVKM. CDR3 length: 14 residues. Trimming removed 4 bases at V and 2 bases at J, with 11 bases between. CDR3 in amino acids: CASSYGTENYGYTF. The CDR3 DNA is TGTGCCAGCAGTTATGGGACGGAGAACTATGGCTACACCTTC.

The chain uses TRBV6-5 and TRBJ2-1; 13 nucleotides align to TRBD2. Unmatched junction bases numbered 6, after V lost 6 bases and J lost 7 bases. The CDR3 contains 15 residues. The V gene's germline CDR1 is MNHEY and CDR2 SVGAGI. The CDR3 protein is CASSLGTSGTNEQFF. The CDR3 DNA sequence: TGTGCCAGCAGCTTGGGGACTAGCGGGACGAATGAGCAGTTCTTC.